One and the same sample provided the 32 T cell receptor beta chains below, sequenced in a study of OX40 agonist ivuxolimab in advanced cancers. Only in-frame clones appear in the TCRdb table, and some are missing; sequencing was by immunoSEQ multiplex PCR. The data contain 35,000 to 45,000 clones, approximately 80% of them singletons. The sequenced sample was CD4+ or CD8+ T cells sorted from blood, obtained in a trial of the OX40 agonist ivuxolimab. The receptors derive from an adult with an advanced solid tumor such as melanoma, head and neck, liver or kidney cancer.

The gene calls are TRBV5-1 and TRBJ2-1; 8 bases are a match to TRBD2. V was clipped by 0 bases and J by 6 bases; unmatched bases: 8. This CDR3 region has 16 residues. Germline V lookup: CDR1 SGHRS, CDR2 YFSETQ. The CDR3 coding sequence is TGCGCCAGCAGCTTGGTGAGTAGCGGGACCCTCAATGAGCAGTTCTTC. Its protein is CASSLVSSGTLNEQFF.

This chain's CDR3 is CASSLREGPYEQYF. The CDR3 region has the DNA TGTGCCAGCAGTTTACGGGAGGGCCCCTACGAGCAGTACTTC. The chain links TRBV27 to TRBJ2-7; 8 bases are a match to TRBD2. Trimming at V came to 2 bases and at J to 2 bases, leaving 2 bases not matched to a gene. The germline V gene encodes CDR1 MNHEY and CDR2 SMNVEV (reference sequence). This CDR3 has 14 residues.

The chain joins TRBV11-3 to TRBJ2-7; no clear D gene. Germline CDR1 SGHNT, CDR2 YENEEA. This CDR3 contains 11 residues. The V and J ends lost 1 base and 5 bases respectively, with 3 bases between them. This CDR3 reads CASSLGDEQYF. In nucleotides, the CDR3 is TGTGCCAGCAGCTTAGGGGACGAGCAGTACTTC.

The chain recombines TRBV9 with TRBJ1-5; D unresolved. The CDR3 extends over 14 amino acids. Germline V gives CDR1 SGDLS, CDR2 YYNGEE. V shed 2 bases and J shed 2 bases, with 8 bases lying between them. CDR3 bases: TGTGCCAGCAGCGTGGGAGTAGGCAATCAGCCCCAGCATTTT. This codes for CASSVGVGNQPQHF. Full variable domain (remainder filled in from reference TRBV9 and TRBJ1-5): DSGVTQTPKHLITATGQRVTLRCSPRSGDLSVYWYQQSLDQGLQFLIQYYNGEERAKGNILERFSAQQFPDLHSELNLSSLELGDSALYFCASSVGVGNQPQHFGDGTRLSIL.

This clone was detected a few times. The chain recombines TRBV29-1 with TRBJ2-1; TRBD2 agrees at 13 bases. Germline loops: CDR1 SQVTM, CDR2 ANQGSEA. The V gene end was trimmed by 7 bases and the J gene end by 1 base; junction bases not matched to a gene: 10. This CDR3 has 17 amino acids. This CDR3 is CSGGLAGDVRSYNEQFF. CDR3 DNA: TGCAGCGGTGGACTAGCGGGAGACGTGCGGTCCTACAATGAGCAGTTCTTC.

V gene TRBV2 combines with J gene TRBJ1-1; D remains ambiguous. The ends were cut back, 4 bases at V and 6 bases at J, with 9 bases in the middle. The CDR3 consists of 12 residues. Germline V lookup: CDR1 SNHLY, CDR2 FYNNEI. The CDR3 sequence is CASSGYRSEAFF. In nucleotides, the CDR3 is TGTGCCAGCAGTGGTTACCGCTCTGAAGCTTTCTTT.

The chain couples TRBV19 to TRBJ1-1; D unclear. V was trimmed by 5 bases and J by 0 bases, leaving 7 bases between them. The germline V gene encodes CDR1 LNHDA and CDR2 SQIVND (reference sequence). This CDR3 spans 13 amino acids. CDR3: CASSSYLNTEAFF. In DNA form, the CDR3 reads TGTGCCAGTAGTTCTTACCTGAACACTGAAGCTTTCTTT.

The chain carries TRBV10-3 and TRBJ1-1, with D unclear. The germline V gene encodes CDR1 ENHRY and CDR2 SYGVKD. The ends were cut back, 2 bases at V and 7 bases at J, with 5 bases in the middle. CDR3 length: 11 residues. This CDR3 reads CAISEEFEAFF. DNA of the CDR3: TGTGCCATCAGTGAGGAGTTTGAAGCTTTCTTT.

This sequence joins TRBV6-5 and TRBJ1-2; weak D call: TRBD1 (6 bases). This CDR3 has 13 residues. Germline CDR1 is MNHEY and CDR2 is SVGAGI. Trimming pared 6 bases from V and 6 bases from J, leaving 14 bases between. CDR3 DNA: TGTGCCAGCAGCCCACAGGGAAAGGATGGCTACACCTTC. Its protein product is CASSPQGKDGYTF.

The chain uses TRBV2 and TRBJ2-1, with D perhaps matching TRBD2 (5 bases). V was cut by 1 base and J by 10 bases, with 11 bases left in between. The CDR3 sequence is 13 residues long. CDR1 is SNHLY and CDR2 is FYNNEI in the germline V gene. This chain's CDR3 is CASSEEVRGEQFF. The CDR3 DNA reads TGTGCCAGCAGTGAAGAGGTGCGCGGGGAGCAGTTCTTC. The variable domain in full, with the rest retrieved from reference TRBV2 and TRBJ2-1, is EPEVTQTPSHQVTQMGQEVILRCVPISNHLYFYWYRQILGQKVEFLVSFYNNEISEKSEIFDDQFSVERPDGSNFTLKIRSTKLEDSAMYFCASSEEVRGEQFFGPGTRLTVL.

This rearrangement joins TRBV9 to TRBJ1-5, with D perhaps TRBD1 (6 bases). The germline CDR1 and CDR2 sequences are SGDLS and YYNGEE. There are 15 residues in the CDR3. V was clipped by 0 bases and J by 5 bases, with 12 bases between them. CDR3: CASSVAPDRHQPQHF. CDR3 bases: TGTGCCAGCAGCGTAGCTCCGGACAGACATCAGCCCCAGCATTTT.

About this clone: A read error may produce the germline difference seen at one junction end. This chain uses TRBV7-7 with TRBJ2-5; D is undetermined. Germline loops: CDR1 SSHAT, CDR2 FNYEAQ (reference sequence). The CDR3 spans 14 residues. CDR3 protein: CASSLVLESETQYF. The CDR3 DNA sequence: TGTGCTAGCAGCTTAGTACTCGAGTCAGAGACCCAGTACTTC.

The CDR3 nucleotides read TGTGCCAGCGGGACTGTGACAGGGGGCCGTGGCTACACCTTC. It codes for CASGTVTGGRGYTF. The chain is built from TRBV19 and TRBJ1-2, with 10 positions matching TRBD1. J was trimmed by 7 bases and V by 9 bases; bases with no gene match: 11. CDR1 is LNHDA and CDR2 is SQIVND in the germline V gene (reference sequence). This CDR3 region has 14 residues.

The chain combines TRBV2 with TRBJ2-6, with D possibly matching TRBD2 (6 bases). V gave up 8 bases and J gave up 4 bases, with 12 bases separating them. This CDR3 spans 14 amino acids. Germline CDR1 is SNHLY and CDR2 is FYNNEI. CDR3 nucleotides: TGTGCCAGCCAGTGGGGGGTCGGGGCCAACGTCCTGACTTTC. This translates into CASQWGVGANVLTF.

V and J are TRBV5-1 and TRBJ1-4; D uncertain. The CDR3 consists of 14 residues. V was clipped by 0 bases and J by 6 bases, with 9 bases between them. The V gene's germline CDR1 is SGHRS and CDR2 YFSETQ. CDR3 coding DNA: TGCGCCAGCAGCTTGGGACATAGATATGAAAAACTGTTTTTT. Amino acid sequence: CASSLGHRYEKLFF.

The genes are TRBV4-2 and TRBJ2-3; the match to TRBD2 covers 10 bases. J was trimmed by 1 base and V by 1 base; bases with no gene match: 5. CDR1 is LGHNA and CDR2 is YNFKEQ in the germline V gene. The CDR3 totals 17 residues. The CDR3 protein is CASSQVVTSGGTDTQYF. For the CDR3, the DNA is TGTGCCAGCAGCCAAGTAGTAACTAGCGGGGGCACAGATACGCAGTATTTT.

The J gene is TRBJ2-7, the V gene TRBV10-2; 7 bases match TRBD2. Germline trimming cut 4 bases from V and 2 bases from J; bases unmatched to any gene: 11. The CDR3 spans 16 residues. Germline V gene data show CDR1 as WSHSY and CDR2 as SAAADI. The CDR3 spells CASSVGGKASAYEQYF. The DNA for the CDR3 is TGCGCCAGCAGTGTCGGGGGGAAGGCTAGCGCCTACGAGCAGTACTTC.

This chain links TRBV6-1 with TRBJ1-2; 7 bases fit TRBD1. The V gene end was trimmed by 6 bases and the J gene end by 4 bases; junction bases not matched to a gene: 8. CDR1 is MNHNS, CDR2 SASEGT, per germline. The CDR3 spans 14 residues. The CDR3 bases are TGTGCCAGCAGACTAACAGGGGAGAGCTATGGCTACACCTTC. Translated, it gives CASRLTGESYGYTF.

This clone was found once. As DNA, the CDR3 is TGTGCCAGCAGTTCCCAGGGGCGATATGGCTACACCTTC. Translation gives CASSSQGRYGYTF. The V call is TRBV27, the J call TRBJ1-2; D may be TRBD1 (6 bases). The CDR3 extends over 13 amino acids. Germline V lookup: CDR1 MNHEY, CDR2 SMNVEV (reference sequence). V was cut by 4 bases and J by 5 bases, with 11 bases left in between.

The V and J genes are TRBV9 and TRBJ1-3; D not certain. Germline-derived CDR1 and CDR2 are SGDLS and YYNGEE. This CDR3 has 14 residues. Trimming stripped 7 bases from V and 0 bases from J, with 11 bases between. CDR3 sequence (DNA): TGTGCCAGCGGCCCGGGGAACTCTGGAAACACCATATATTTT. It yields the protein CASGPGNSGNTIYF.

The chain has TRBV29-1 and TRBJ1-4, with a tentative D call TRBD1 (5 bases). Germline CDR1 reads SQVTM; CDR2 reads ANQGSEA. V was shortened by 4 bases and J by 0 bases, with 6 bases between the two germline ends. There are 13 residues in the CDR3. The CDR3 reads CSVAGATNEKLFF. The CDR3 DNA sequence: TGCAGCGTTGCGGGGGCAACTAATGAAAAACTGTTTTTT.

About this clone itself: A much larger clone lies one base from this, so it may be a read error. The rearrangement links TRBV11-1 to TRBJ1-2, with 8 bases matching TRBD1. Unmatched junction bases numbered 12, after V lost 3 bases and J lost 12 bases. CDR1 is SGHAT, CDR2 FQDESV, per germline (reference sequence). The CDR3 totals 14 residues. The CDR3 spells CASSFGQGVDGHTF. Written as DNA, the CDR3 is TGTGCCAGCAGCTTTGGACAGGGTGTCGACGGCCACACCTTC.

Only a few counts were recorded for this clone. This chain uses TRBV7-9 with TRBJ2-5; D perhaps matches TRBD2 (5 bases). The germline CDR1 and CDR2 sequences are SEHNR and FQNEAQ (reference sequence). This CDR3 has 16 amino acids. Trimming left V 6 bases short and J 6 bases short, with 23 bases between. CDR3 bases: TGTGCCAGCAGTACGGGATTCCAAGGCGTTGGGAAGACCCAGTACTTC. Translation gives CASSTGFQGVGKTQYF.

J is TRBJ2-2 and V is TRBV11-2, with D possibly being TRBD2 (5 bases). The CDR3 runs 16 residues. CDR1 and CDR2 (germline): SGHAT, FQNNGV. V was shortened by 5 bases and J by 1 base, with 14 bases between the two germline ends. CDR3 sequence: CASSPVGGRNTGELFF. The CDR3 region has the DNA TGTGCCAGCAGCCCGGTCGGAGGAAGGAACACCGGGGAGCTGTTTTTT.

J is TRBJ2-7 and V is TRBV28, with TRBD2 identical over 11 bases. Germline CDR1 is MDHEN and CDR2 is SYDVKM. CDR3 length: 17 residues. V shed 3 bases and J 3 bases; nucleotides not matched to a gene: 10. CDR3 DNA sequence: TGTGCCAGCAGTTTGCGGGGTAGACTAGCGGGACGCTACGAGCAGTACTTC. Amino acid sequence: CASSLRGRLAGRYEQYF.

The genes are TRBV4-3 and TRBJ1-2; tentative D call: TRBD1 (6 bases). V was trimmed by 0 bases and J by 2 bases, leaving 7 bases between them. The length of the CDR3 is 14 residues. Germline loops: CDR1 LGHNA, CDR2 YSLEER. The CDR3 nucleotides are TGCGCCAGCAGCCAAGATAGGGGGAACTATGGCTACACCTTC. Its protein is CASSQDRGNYGYTF.

The V and J genes are TRBV2 and TRBJ2-7; 9 bases map to TRBD1. The CDR3 is 14 amino acids. Germline CDR1 SNHLY, CDR2 FYNNEI. Germline trimming cut 7 bases from V and 5 bases from J; bases unmatched to any gene: 9. For the CDR3, the DNA is TGTGCCAGCACGAGGGAGGACAGGGGCCACGAGCAGTACTTC. It specifies CASTREDRGHEQYF.

By sample fraction, this clone is medium-sized (0.01 to 0.1%). The chain is built from TRBV21-1 and TRBJ2-1; the D segment call TRBD2 is taken from the table without a DNA check. TRBV21-1 is designated a pseudogene. This CDR3 has 16 residues. The CDR3 is CASSKARLAGVEEQFF. The CDR3 bases are TGTGCCAGCAGCAAAGCGCGACTAGCGGGAGTAGAGGAGCAGTTCTTC.

CDR3 protein: CASSSAGGDSYNEQFF. The CDR3 coding sequence is TGTGCCAGCAGCTCAGCGGGCGGCGACTCCTACAATGAGCAGTTCTTC. The chain joins TRBV5-4 to TRBJ2-1; D is possibly TRBD2 (6 bases). Germline V CDR1 and CDR2: SGHNT, YYREEE (reference sequence). The V end lost 3 bases, the J end lost 0 bases, and 13 bases lay between the germline ends. This CDR3 is built from 16 residues.

The chain combines TRBV5-4 with TRBJ2-5; 7 nucleotides line up with TRBD1. J lost 5 bases, V lost 0 bases, and 4 bases had no gene match. Germline CDR1 is SGHNT and CDR2 is YYREEE (reference sequence). The CDR3 is made up of 14 amino acids. The CDR3 DNA reads TGTGCCAGCAGCTTGGTAACAGGGGAGGAGACCCAGTACTTC. It yields the protein CASSLVTGEETQYF. Full variable domain (rest looked up from reference TRBV5-4 and TRBJ2-5): ETGVTQSPTHLIKTRGQQVTLRCSSQSGHNTVSWYQQALGQGPQFIFQYYREEENGRGNFPPRFSGLQFPNYSSELNVNALELDDSALYLCASSLVTGEETQYFGPGTRLLVL.

The chain couples TRBV7-6 to TRBJ2-3, with TRBD2 matching 9 bases. The CDR3 runs 16 residues. Losses at the gene ends were 3 bases for V and 4 bases for J; bases not matched to a gene: 8. The germline CDR1 and CDR2 sequences are SGHVS and FNYEAQ. CDR3 protein: CASSLRAGGDSDTQYF. The CDR3 region has the DNA TGTGCCAGCAGCTTGAGAGCGGGAGGAGATTCAGATACGCAGTATTTT.

This chain links TRBV23-1 with TRBJ2-7; D gene unclear. TRBV23-1 is labeled an ORF, and its function is uncertain. Trimming removed 8 bases from V and 7 bases from J, with 15 bases in between. The CDR3 has 12 residues. For the CDR3, the DNA is TGCGCCAGCGGTAAAAGGGCATGTGAGCAGTACTTC. Its translation is CASGKRACEQYF.